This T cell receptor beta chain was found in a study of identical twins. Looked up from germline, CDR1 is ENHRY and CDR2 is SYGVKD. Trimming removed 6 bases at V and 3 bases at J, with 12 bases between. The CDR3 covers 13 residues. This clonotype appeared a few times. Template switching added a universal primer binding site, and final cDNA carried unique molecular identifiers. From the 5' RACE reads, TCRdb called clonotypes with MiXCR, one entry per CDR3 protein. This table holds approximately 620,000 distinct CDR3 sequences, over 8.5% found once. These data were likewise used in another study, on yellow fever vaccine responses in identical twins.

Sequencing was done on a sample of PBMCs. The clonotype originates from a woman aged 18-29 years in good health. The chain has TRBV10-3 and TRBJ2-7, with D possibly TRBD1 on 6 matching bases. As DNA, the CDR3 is TGTGCCATCAGGACAGGAGAAAACTACGAGCAGTACTTC. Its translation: CAIRTGENYEQYF.